This note documents a single T cell receptor (beta chain) sequence. Its antigen is not identified. The CDR3 has 11 amino acids. Germline-derived CDR1 and CDR2 are MNHEY and SVGAGI. V was clipped by 6 bases and J by 1 base, with 0 bases between them. The data stem from a study of T cell responses to AZD1222 COVID-19 vaccine. Study-level points and caveats: Clonal diversity may have been underestimated, and the donors were mostly white British, with more females than males.

The data were produced by immunoSEQ multiplex PCR, yet TCRdb's version contains in-frame clones alone and is incomplete. The repertoire holds about 110,000 clones, with around nine tenths as singletons. The TCR comes from an adult in good health. V is TRBV6-5 and J is TRBJ2-2; D not certain. Sequenced material: peripheral blood, taken on day 0 of MenACWY control vaccination. CDR3 in DNA: TGTGCCAGCAGGAACACCGGGGAGCTGTTTTTT. The encoded protein is CASRNTGELFF.